This T cell receptor beta chain was observed in a study of post-analysis software for immune sequencing data. Study results and caveats: Among 5 or 6 TRBV segments more frequent in patients than controls were TRBV5-6, TRBV5-1 and TRBV20-1.

The V gene end was trimmed by 3 bases and the J gene end by 5 bases; junction bases not matched to a gene: 6. The CDR3 is made up of 15 amino acids. Sequencing libraries made from TCR beta cDNA carried unique molecular identifiers. TCRdb independently ran MiXCR on the PCR reads; one entry per CDR3 protein. The sample lists 450,000 to 650,000 distinct CDR3 sequences; about 44% were seen once. With regard to this clonotype: Its target is unknown.

This receptor was taken from a girl aged 10-17 years with multiple sclerosis. The chain employs TRBV12-3 or TRBV12-4 and TRBJ1-5, with 8 bases that match TRBD1. The sample taken for sequencing was blood. The CDR3 bases are TGTGCCAGCAGTTTTGGACAGGGAAGGGATCAGCCCCAGCATTTT. Translated: CASSFGQGRDQPQHF.